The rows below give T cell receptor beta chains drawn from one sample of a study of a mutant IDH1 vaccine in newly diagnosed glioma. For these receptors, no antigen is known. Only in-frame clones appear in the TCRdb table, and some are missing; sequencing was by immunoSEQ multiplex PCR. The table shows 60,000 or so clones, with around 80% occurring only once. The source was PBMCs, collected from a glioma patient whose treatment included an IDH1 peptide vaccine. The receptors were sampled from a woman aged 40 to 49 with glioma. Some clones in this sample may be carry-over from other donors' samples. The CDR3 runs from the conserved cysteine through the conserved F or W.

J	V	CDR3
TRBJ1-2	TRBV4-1	CASSQGLTAASYTF
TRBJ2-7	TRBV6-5	CASSYTGIEQYF
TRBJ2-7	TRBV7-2	CASSQPGFPYEQYF
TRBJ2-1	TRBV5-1	CASRSGEGWGEQFF
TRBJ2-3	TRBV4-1	CASSQGLAGTDTQYF
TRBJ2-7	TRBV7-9	CASSLGQGFVYEQYF
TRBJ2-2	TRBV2	CASSVGLADTNTGELFF
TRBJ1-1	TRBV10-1	CASGGDRGEAFF
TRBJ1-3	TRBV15	CATSRDLQGNTIYF
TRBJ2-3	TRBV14	CASSQKRPSGGYLPPDTQYF
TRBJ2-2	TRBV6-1	CASCLRSFTGELFF
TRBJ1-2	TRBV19	CASSIEQPGTNGYTF
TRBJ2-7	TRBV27	CAHGGRGGSYEQYF
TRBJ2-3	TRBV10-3	CAISESGVGTRADTQYF
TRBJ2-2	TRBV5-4	CASSFYTGELFF
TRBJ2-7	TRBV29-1	CSVDVGQGLSGEQYF
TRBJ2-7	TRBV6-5	CASRLGWAGEQYF
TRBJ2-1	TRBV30	CAWSGLAGGRLFF
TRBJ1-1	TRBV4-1	CASSDQGVWTEAFF
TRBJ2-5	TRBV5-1	CASTLGALETQYF
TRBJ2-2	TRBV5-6	CASSLENRGGPGELFF
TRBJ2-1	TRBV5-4	CASSFGRGGNNEQFF
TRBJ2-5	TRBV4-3	CASSQATPGGEGETQYF
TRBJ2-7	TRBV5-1	CASSLAPLGAEAYF
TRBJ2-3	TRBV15	CATSISAGGGDTQYF
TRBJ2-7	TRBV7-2	CASALSELAYEQYF
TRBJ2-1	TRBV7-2	CASSLTLRQFF
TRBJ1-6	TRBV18	CASSDGDRNSPLHF
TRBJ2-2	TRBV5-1	CASSLAKGLADTGELFF
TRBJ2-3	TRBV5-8	CASSYLNSAGDTQYF
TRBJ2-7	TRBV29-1	CSVVAGLSPEQYF
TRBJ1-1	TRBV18	CASSPSGFRAFF
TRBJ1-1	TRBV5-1	CASSPPGGHTEAFF
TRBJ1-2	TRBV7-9	CASSHGGRTLGYTF
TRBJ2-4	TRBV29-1	CSVVVAKNIQYF
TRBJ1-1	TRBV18	CASSPEDRISAEAFF
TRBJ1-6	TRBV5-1	CASSFDTGIHSPLHF
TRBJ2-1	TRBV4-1	CASSQEDRVQAEQFF
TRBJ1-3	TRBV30	CAWSPGFGMGLHSGNTIYF
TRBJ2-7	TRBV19	CASSRTGQASYEQYF
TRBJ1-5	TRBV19	CASSIQRTGGWNQPQHF
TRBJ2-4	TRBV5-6	CASSSFLEGGNIQYF
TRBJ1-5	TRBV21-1	CASSKETGLGFRSNQPQHF
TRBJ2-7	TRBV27	CASRGEGKQGSAGAYEQYF
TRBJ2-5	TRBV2	CASRQRGGHETQYF